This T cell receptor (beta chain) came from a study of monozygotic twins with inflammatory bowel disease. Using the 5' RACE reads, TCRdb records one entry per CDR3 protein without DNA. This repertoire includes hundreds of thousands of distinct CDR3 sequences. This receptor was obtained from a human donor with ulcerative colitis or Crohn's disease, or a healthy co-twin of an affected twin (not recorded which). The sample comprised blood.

CDR3 in amino acids: CASSQDFRTGELFF. The gene calls are TRBV4-3 and TRBJ2-2. CDR1 and CDR2 from the germline V gene are LGHNA and YSLEER. The CDR3 length is 14 residues.